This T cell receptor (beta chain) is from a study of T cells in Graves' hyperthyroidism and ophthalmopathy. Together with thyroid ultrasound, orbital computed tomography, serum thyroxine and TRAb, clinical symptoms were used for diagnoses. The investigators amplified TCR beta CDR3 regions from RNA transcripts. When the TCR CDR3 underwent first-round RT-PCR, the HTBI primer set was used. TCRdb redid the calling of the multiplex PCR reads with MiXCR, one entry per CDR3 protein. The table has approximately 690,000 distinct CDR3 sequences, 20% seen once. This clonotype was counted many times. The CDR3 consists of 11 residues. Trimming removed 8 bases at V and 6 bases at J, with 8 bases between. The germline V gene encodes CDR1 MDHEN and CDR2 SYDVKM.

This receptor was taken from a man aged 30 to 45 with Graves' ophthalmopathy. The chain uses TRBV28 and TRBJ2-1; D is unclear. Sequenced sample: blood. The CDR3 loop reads CASLGPNEQFF. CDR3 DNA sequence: TGTGCCAGCCTAGGGCCCAATGAGCAGTTCTTC. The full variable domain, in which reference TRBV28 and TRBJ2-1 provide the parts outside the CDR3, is DVKVTQSSRYLVKRTGEKVFLECVQDMDHENMFWYRQDPGLGLRLIYFSYDVKMKEKGDIPEGYSVSREKKERFSLILESASTNQTSMYLCASLGPNEQFFGPGTRLTVL.